Included here is one T cell receptor beta chain sequence, with context. Between the trimmed V and J ends, which lost 1 base and 1 base, there was a span of 5 bases. This CDR3 contains 13 residues. CDR1 SGHRS and CDR2 YFSETQ come from the germline V gene. Assay used: immunoSEQ multiplex PCR; TCRdb lists only in-frame clones, some missing. The table records 45,000 to 60,000 clones, around four fifths of them present only once. The sample belongs to a study of OX40 agonist ivuxolimab in advanced cancers. This TCR was sampled from an adult with an advanced solid tumor such as melanoma, head and neck, liver or kidney cancer. V usage is TRBV5-1 and J usage is TRBJ1-1; D unclear. Specimen: CD4+ or CD8+ T cells sorted from blood, collected in a trial of the OX40 agonist ivuxolimab. CDR3 DNA: TGCGCCAGCAGCTTGTGGGGGAACACTGAAGCTTTCTTT. Its protein is CASSLWGNTEAFF. Using reference TRBV5-1 and TRBJ1-1 for the parts outside the CDR3, the full variable domain is KAGVTQTPRYLIKTRGQQVTLSCSPISGHRSVSWYQQTPGQGLQFLFEYFSETQRNKGNFPGRFSGRQFSNSRSEMNVSTLELGDSALYLCASSLWGNTEAFFGQGTRLTVV.